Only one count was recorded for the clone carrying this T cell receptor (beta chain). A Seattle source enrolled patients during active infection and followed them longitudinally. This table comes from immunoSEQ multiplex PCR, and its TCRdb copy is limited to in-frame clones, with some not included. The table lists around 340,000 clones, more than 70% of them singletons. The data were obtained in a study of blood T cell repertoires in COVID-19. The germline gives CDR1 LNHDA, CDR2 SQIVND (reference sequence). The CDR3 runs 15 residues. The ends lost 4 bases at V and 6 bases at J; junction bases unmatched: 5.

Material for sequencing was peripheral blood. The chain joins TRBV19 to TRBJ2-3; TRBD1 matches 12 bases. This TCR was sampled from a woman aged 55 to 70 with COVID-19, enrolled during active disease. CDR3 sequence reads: CASSRPGQGADTQYF. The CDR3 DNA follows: TGTGCCAGTAGTAGGCCGGGACAGGGGGCTGATACGCAGTATTTT.